Below are 13 T cell receptor beta chains sequenced from a single sample in a study of human T cells and chemical hapten exposure (dated by TCRdb to about 2021). The time point label, read with the paper, signifies: pre-sensitization, week 0. Read against the paper, the sample's treatment or condition label means: therapeutic diphenylcyclopropenone sensitization with weekly scalp DPC. The library relied on RACE. Sequencing was carried out with a NextSeq 500. TCRdb's own reprocessing of the public reads used fastp at Q25 and MiXCR and kept productive beta chains. All rows with the same CDR3 protein become a single entry with the most common DNA and genes. Present in this sample are about 120,000 distinct CDR3 sequences, roughly 13% of which were seen just once. 2.5% to 3% of the sample belongs to the ten largest clones. The source was whole blood, collected in connection with sensitization to the hapten diphenylcyclopropenone (DPC). These TCRs come from a woman between 18 and 29 years old with alopecia areata. Some clones in this sample may be carry-over from other donors' samples.

This clonotype was picked up a small number of times. V is TRBV12-3 or TRBV12-4 and J is TRBJ1-5; tentative D call: TRBD1 (6 bases). The CDR3 length is 15 residues. Trimming stripped 6 bases from V and 1 base from J, with 13 bases between. CDR3 in DNA: TGTGCCAGCAGGGGGGGGCAGTGGAGCAATCAGCCCCAGCATTTT. It codes for CASRGGQWSNQPQHF.

The sample holds a few counts of this clonotype. The chain links TRBV7-9 to TRBJ2-7; 10 nucleotides line up with TRBD1. Germline CDR1 reads SEHNR; CDR2 reads FQNEAQ (reference sequence). V lost 4 bases and J lost 6; bases outside the gene matches: 3. The CDR3 is made up of 13 amino acids. The CDR3 region has the DNA TGTGCCAGCAGCTCCCGGACAGGGGGCGAGCAGTACTTC. This gives the protein CASSSRTGGEQYF.

This clonotype was seen ten or more times. This chain joins TRBV4-3 and TRBJ1-4; 10 nucleotides align to TRBD1. This CDR3 has 15 amino acids. CDR1 and CDR2 from the germline V gene are LGHNA and YSLEER. After removal of 0 bases from V and 11 bases from J, the junction contained 6 bases not matched to a gene. CDR3 sequence: CASSQEGTGARKLFF. The CDR3 DNA reads TGCGCCAGCAGCCAAGAAGGGACAGGGGCAAGGAAACTGTTTTTT.

In this sample, this clonotype turned up many times. The chain joins TRBV7-3 to TRBJ1-1; D unclear. Trimming removed 2 bases at V and 1 base at J, with 8 bases between. The CDR3 runs 14 residues. Germline V gene sequence: CDR1 SGHTA, CDR2 FQGTGA. For the CDR3, the DNA is TGTGCCAGCAGCTTATCGGCGGGGAACACTGAAGCTTTCTTT. Its protein is CASSLSAGNTEAFF.

The chain couples TRBV7-6 to TRBJ1-1; a possible D gene is TRBD1 (5 bases). CDR1 SGHVS and CDR2 FNYEAQ come from the germline V gene. This CDR3 has 16 residues. The V and J ends lost 5 bases and 2 bases respectively, with 18 bases between them. The CDR3 region is CASSPRGSARNTEAFF. CDR3 DNA sequence: TGTGCCAGCAGCCCTAGGGGTTCCGCGAGAAACACTGAAGCTTTCTTT.

This clonotype appeared a few times. The rearrangement links TRBV2 to TRBJ2-7; D gene ambiguous. Trimming took 4 bases from V and 0 from J, leaving 13 bases between them. The CDR3 covers 15 residues. Per the germline V gene, CDR1 is SNHLY and CDR2 is FYNNEI. CDR3: CASSAWKSSSYEQYF. The CDR3 coding sequence is TGTGCCAGCAGTGCTTGGAAGTCCAGCTCCTACGAGCAGTACTTC.

This clonotype was seen a few times. The rearrangement uses TRBV5-5 and TRBJ2-1; D is unresolved. Germline V gives CDR1 SGHKS, CDR2 YYEKEE (reference sequence). With 4 bases removed from V and 6 bases from J, the gap between germline ends came to 17 bases. This CDR3 contains 15 residues. The CDR3 sequence: CASSPNLIPGNEQFF. DNA for the CDR3: TGTGCCAGCAGCCCCAATCTTATCCCGGGCAATGAGCAGTTCTTC.

V is TRBV27 and J is TRBJ1-6, with 7 positions matching TRBD1. This CDR3 region has 15 residues. Looked up from germline, CDR1 is MNHEY and CDR2 is SMNVEV (reference sequence). V gave up 5 bases and J gave up 5 bases; unmatched junction bases: 6. This CDR3 is CASSPAGTDNSPLHF. In DNA form, the CDR3 reads TGTGCCAGCAGTCCCGCCGGGACAGATAATTCACCCCTCCACTTT.

In this sample, this clonotype turned up many times. The V gene is TRBV18, the J gene TRBJ2-5; D is undetermined. Germline CDR1 is KGHSH and CDR2 is LQKENI. CDR3 size: 12 residues. V gave up 1 base and J gave up 2 bases, with 2 bases separating them. The CDR3 loop is CASSPQQETQYF. The CDR3 DNA reads TGTGCCAGCTCACCACAACAAGAGACCCAGTACTTC.

V usage is TRBV20-1 and J usage is TRBJ2-7; 8 bases map to TRBD1. Germline V gives CDR1 DFQATT, CDR2 SNEGSKA (reference sequence). This CDR3 comprises 15 residues. With V trimmed by 3 bases and J by 0 bases, 7 bases remained unmatched. The CDR3 sequence is CSASSQGDHSYEQYF. Here the CDR3 DNA reads TGCAGTGCTAGCTCACAGGGGGACCACTCCTACGAGCAGTACTTC.

The chain recombines TRBV11-2 with TRBJ2-7; the D is unclear. Germline V gene data show CDR1 as SGHAT and CDR2 as FQNNGV. V lost 4 bases and J 0 bases, leaving 13 bases between the germline ends. CDR3 size: 15 residues. The CDR3 sequence: CASSSDPRLSYEQYF. In nucleotides, the CDR3 is TGTGCCAGCAGCTCGGACCCCCGGCTCTCCTACGAGCAGTACTTC.

In this sample, this clonotype turned up many times. DNA for the CDR3: TGTGCCAGCAGCAGCCCCGGCCAAAGCTATGGCTACACCTTC. It specifies CASSSPGQSYGYTF. The J gene is TRBJ1-2, the V gene TRBV12-3 or TRBV12-4; the D is unclear. V gave up 6 bases and J gave up 4 bases, with 15 bases separating them. This CDR3 is 14 amino acids long.

J is TRBJ2-5 and V is TRBV10-3; D is uncertain. CDR3 length equals 13 residues. The germline V and J ends were trimmed by 8 bases and 2 bases, with 12 bases remaining between them. Germline CDR1 and CDR2: ENHRY and SYGVKD. The CDR3 DNA sequence: TGTGCCATCGCCCGCGAGCTACAAGAGACCCAGTACTTC. Translation gives CAIARELQETQYF.